This T cell receptor (beta chain) was sequenced during a study of blood T cell repertoires in COVID-19. Germline V gene data show CDR1 as SNHLY and CDR2 as FYNNEI. Trimming removed 3 bases from V and 1 base from J, with 18 bases in between. The CDR3 contains 17 residues. Self-reported history from a screening survey and questionnaire set each donor's cohort. In the original processing: It was from reference gene primer amplification that nucleated cell counts were estimated. This table comes from immunoSEQ multiplex PCR, and its TCRdb copy is limited to in-frame clones, with some not included. V and J calls and clone size come straight from that table; D and trimming were deduced from the DNA. The repertoire includes about 220,000 clones, 85% to 90% of them detected once, and about 3% sits in the top ten.

The source is a woman aged 18-35 years in a cohort exposed to, infected with or recovered from COVID-19 (not recorded which). The chain carries TRBV2 and TRBJ1-1; D gene ambiguous. The sequencing sample was made of PBMCs or T cells enriched from blood (not recorded which). Here the CDR3 DNA reads TGTGCCAGCAGTGATAGTGTGGAGCAACTGGCGAACACTGAAGCTTTCTTT. It specifies CASSDSVEQLANTEAFF. The variable domain in full, with the rest retrieved from reference TRBV2 and TRBJ1-1, is EPEVTQTPSHQVTQMGQEVILRCVPISNHLYFYWYRQILGQKVEFLVSFYNNEISEKSEIFDDQFSVERPDGSNFTLKIRSTKLEDSAMYFCASSDSVEQLANTEAFFGQGTRLTVV.